The clone carrying this T cell receptor (beta chain) has a handful of counts. The authors' processing: Estimates of nucleated cell counts were drawn from the amplification of reference gene primers. Produced via immunoSEQ multiplex PCR; TCRdb's table is partial and in-frame only. V, J and clone size derive from that table, while D and trimming were established from the DNA sequence. Counted here are some 180,000 clones, over 70% occurring once; the ten biggest clones make up roughly 19%. The CDR3 runs 15 residues. The germline CDR1 and CDR2 sequences are SGHVS and FNYEAQ. Deletions cut 0 bases from V and 8 bases from J, with 16 bases between. The source of the sample is a study of blood T cell repertoires in COVID-19. The wider study: The United States, Italy and Spain were the sources of the acute and convalescent COVID-19 samples.

The rearrangement joins TRBV7-6 to TRBJ1-2; D may be TRBD1 (5 bases). The clonotype comes from a woman aged 70-85 years who had recovered from COVID-19. Material: peripheral blood. CDR3 coding DNA: TGTGCCAGCAGCTTAGCGCGAGGAGGGGCCGGCGGCTACACCTTC. Residues: CASSLARGGAGGYTF.